A single sample is the source of the 26 T cell receptor beta chains below, sequenced in a study of cytomegalovirus exposure and HLA in healthy donors. Both 60 Vbeta primers and 13 Jbeta primers went into the PCR. Data came from immunoSEQ multiplex PCR; TCRdb stores just in-frame clones and leaves some out. The sample has about 50,000 clones. The source material was PBMCs. The receptors derive from a woman in her fifties or sixties in good health and CMV-seropositive.

CDR3 DNA sequence: TGTGCCAGCGGGCCCGGGGGGAGCCAAGAGACCCAGTACTTC. This gives the protein CASGPGGSQETQYF. This chain joins TRBV5-4 and TRBJ2-5; 7 bases align to TRBD2. The trim removed 7 bases at V and 1 base at J, leaving 7 bases unmatched. CDR3 size: 14 residues. CDR1 SGHNT and CDR2 YYREEE come from the germline V gene (reference sequence).

This chain uses TRBV7-9 with TRBJ1-6, with D possibly TRBD1 on 6 matching bases. Deletions cut 5 bases from V and 5 bases from J, with 13 bases between. The CDR3 extends over 15 amino acids. Germline CDR1 SEHNR, CDR2 FQNEAQ (reference sequence). CDR3 residues: CASSPGTLDNSPLHF. The CDR3 DNA is TGTGCCAGCAGCCCCGGGACACTAGATAATTCACCCCTCCACTTT.

The chain carries TRBV19 and TRBJ2-7, with 8 bases matching TRBD1. This CDR3 has 13 amino acids. The trim removed 6 bases at V and 2 bases at J, leaving 3 bases unmatched. The germline CDR1 and CDR2 sequences are LNHDA and SQIVND (reference sequence). The CDR3 DNA reads TGTGCCAGTAGGCCGGGACAGGCCTACGAGCAGTACTTC. Residues: CASRPGQAYEQYF.

V gene TRBV7-2 combines with J gene TRBJ2-7, with D uncertain. CDR3 length: 11 residues. Germline lookup yields CDR1 SGHTA and CDR2 FQGNSA. V was shortened by 5 bases and J by 3 bases, with 5 bases between the two germline ends. CDR3 loop: CASSPSYEQYF. The CDR3 DNA follows: TGTGCCAGCAGCCCCAGCTACGAGCAGTACTTC.

The chain has TRBV27 and TRBJ1-2; TRBD1 might be the D (5 bases). The CDR3 totals 17 residues. Germline V gene lookup returns CDR1 MNHEY and CDR2 SMNVEV (reference sequence). Trimming shortened V by 7 bases and J by 1 base, and 22 bases separated the two germline ends. The CDR3 region is CASTPQGTPISNYGYTF. CDR3 coding DNA: TGTGCCAGCACCCCTCAGGGAACCCCCATAAGTAACTATGGCTACACCTTC.

V is TRBV7-8 and J is TRBJ2-5; tentative D call: TRBD1 (6 bases). Per germline, CDR1 SGHVS and CDR2 FQNEAQ. V was cut by 5 bases and J by 1 base, with 11 bases left in between. This CDR3 has 14 residues. The chain's CDR3 is CASSQQGIQETQYF. In nucleotides, the CDR3 is TGTGCCAGCAGCCAACAGGGTATCCAAGAGACCCAGTACTTC.

The chain combines TRBV5-1 with TRBJ1-2, with 9 bases lining up with TRBD1. The CDR3 length is 14 residues. The ends lost 3 bases at V and 4 bases at J; junction bases unmatched: 4. Germline CDR1 SGHRS, CDR2 YFSETQ. Here the CDR3 DNA reads TGCGCCAGCAGCTACGGACAGGGGACCTATGGCTACACCTTC. This translates into CASSYGQGTYGYTF.

The J gene is TRBJ2-7, the V gene TRBV2; D is uncertain. The CDR3 loop spans 15 amino acids. V was cut by 7 bases and J by 0 bases, with 16 bases left in between. Germline V lookup: CDR1 SNHLY, CDR2 FYNNEI. This chain's CDR3 is CASTRDIQSSYEQYF. In nucleotides, the CDR3 is TGTGCCAGCACCCGAGACATCCAGAGCTCCTACGAGCAGTACTTC.

The chain links TRBV27 to TRBJ1-4; D uncertain. Germline-derived CDR1 and CDR2 are MNHEY and SMNVEV (reference sequence). This CDR3 is built from 11 residues. The V gene lost 3 bases and the J gene lost 8 bases, with 4 bases spanning the gap. The CDR3 DNA follows: TGTGCCAGCAGTTTGGGCGAAAAACTGTTTTTT. Amino acid sequence: CASSLGEKLFF.

The chain has TRBV9 and TRBJ1-6, with D maybe TRBD1 (5 bases). Germline V gene sequence: CDR1 SGDLS, CDR2 YYNGEE. V lost 4 bases and J lost 7, with 6 bases in between. The CDR3 contains 12 residues. CDR3 protein: CASSSGNSPLHF. The DNA of the CDR3 is TGTGCCAGCAGCTCAGGGAATTCACCCCTCCACTTT.

The chain carries TRBV9 and TRBJ2-5, with TRBD2 matching over 8 bases. The CDR3 is 15 amino acids. Trimming removed 2 bases from V and 4 bases from J; junction bases left unmatched: 7. Germline CDR1 is SGDLS and CDR2 is YYNGEE. CDR3 in DNA: TGTGCCAGCAGCGTCCTCTCTAGCGGGCGAGAGACCCAGTACTTC. This translates into CASSVLSSGRETQYF.

The rearrangement uses TRBV15 and TRBJ2-3; D not certain. Trimming shortened V by 0 bases and J by 4 bases, and 5 bases separated the two germline ends. CDR3 size: 13 residues. Germline V gene data show CDR1 as LNHNV and CDR2 as YYDKDF (reference sequence). This CDR3 is CATSRDPADTQYF. CDR3 sequence (DNA): TGTGCCACCAGCAGAGATCCCGCAGATACGCAGTATTTT.

This rearrangement joins TRBV6-5 to TRBJ1-1, with D perhaps TRBD1 (6 bases). This CDR3 contains 13 residues. Germline V gene lookup returns CDR1 MNHEY and CDR2 SVGAGI. V lost 7 bases and J 10 bases, leaving 19 bases between the germline ends. CDR3 sequence reads: CASTSSGRGGAFF. CDR3 nucleotides: TGTGCCAGCACCTCTAGTGGAAGAGGGGGAGCTTTCTTT.

This chain uses TRBV14 with TRBJ1-6, with 7 bases lining up with TRBD1. J was trimmed by 9 bases and V by 0 bases; bases with no gene match: 11. The CDR3 runs 17 residues. In germline, CDR1 is SGHDN, CDR2 FVKESK. The CDR3 coding sequence is TGTGCCAGCAGCCAAGACCCTCCTCACAGGGGCGGTTCACCCCTCCACTTT. It is translated as CASSQDPPHRGGSPLHF.

DNA for the CDR3: TGCGCCAGCAGCGAAACCCCACAGGGGGCCAGCGAGCAGTACTTC. This sequence encodes CASSETPQGASEQYF. The rearrangement uses TRBV5-1 and TRBJ2-7; 9 bases line up with TRBD1. From germline, CDR1 is SGHRS and CDR2 YFSETQ. The V gene end was trimmed by 4 bases and the J gene end by 6 bases; junction bases not matched to a gene: 11. This CDR3 contains 15 residues.

The gene calls are TRBV11-2 and TRBJ2-5; a weak D match, TRBD1 (5 bases). The CDR3 loop spans 13 amino acids. Germline assignment: CDR1 SGHAT and CDR2 FQNNGV. Trimming took 3 bases from V and 5 from J, leaving 10 bases between them. The CDR3: CASSLAGRETQYF. CDR3 nucleotides: TGTGCCAGCAGCTTGGCAGGGCGGGAGACCCAGTACTTC.

The rearrangement uses TRBV19 and TRBJ1-2; 7 nucleotides agree with TRBD1. Germline CDR1 reads LNHDA; CDR2 reads SQIVND (reference sequence). CDR3 length equals 17 residues. With V trimmed by 3 bases and J by 0 bases, 10 bases remained unmatched. DNA of the CDR3: TGTGCCAGTAGTATCGGGTTGGGACAGTTAGCTAACTATGGCTACACCTTC. This codes for CASSIGLGQLANYGYTF.

This chain connects TRBV11-3 to TRBJ2-1, with TRBD1 as a possible D gene (6 bases). Per the germline V gene, CDR1 is SGHNT and CDR2 is YENEEA. The CDR3 is made up of 13 amino acids. V was cut by 4 bases and J by 7 bases, with 11 bases left in between. The chain's CDR3 is CASSSRQVNEQFF. CDR3 DNA: TGTGCCAGCAGCTCCCGACAGGTTAATGAGCAGTTCTTC.

The V gene is TRBV4-1, the J gene TRBJ2-7; D perhaps matches TRBD1 (6 bases). V lost 2 bases to trimming and J lost 4 bases, with 12 bases between them. The germline V gene encodes CDR1 MGHRA and CDR2 YSYEKL. This CDR3 contains 14 residues. The CDR3 region is CASSQPRTEYEQYF. In nucleotides, the CDR3 is TGCGCCAGCAGCCAACCAAGGACAGAGTACGAGCAGTACTTC.

The rearrangement uses TRBV5-1 and TRBJ1-1; 7 bases agree with TRBD1. The J segment lost 3 bases and the V segment lost 4 bases, leaving 12 bases of the junction unmatched. Germline V gives CDR1 SGHRS, CDR2 YFSETQ. The CDR3 loop spans 16 amino acids. CDR3 sequence (DNA): TGCGCCAGCAGCCTCCGGGACAGAGATGTGGACACTGAAGCTTTCTTT. As protein: CASSLRDRDVDTEAFF.

The chain joins TRBV7-6 to TRBJ1-1; TRBD1 matches 7 bases. Trimming at V came to 5 bases and at J to 5 bases, leaving 8 bases not matched to a gene. The V gene's germline CDR1 is SGHVS and CDR2 FNYEAQ. CDR3 length: 14 amino acids. The CDR3 loop reads CASSAQGTDTEAFF. The DNA of the CDR3 is TGTGCCAGCAGCGCACAGGGGACGGATACTGAAGCTTTCTTT.

This sequence joins TRBV11-2 and TRBJ2-7; perhaps TRBD1 as D (5 bases). The CDR3 sequence is 11 residues long. The germline CDR1 and CDR2 sequences are SGHAT and FQNNGV. Trimming shortened V by 3 bases and J by 7 bases, and 7 bases separated the two germline ends. The CDR3 coding sequence is TGTGCCAGCAGCTTTAGGGGTGAGCAGTACTTC. Amino acids: CASSFRGEQYF.

The chain couples TRBV29-1 to TRBJ2-3; TRBD2 is a possible D gene (6 bases). There are 15 residues in the CDR3. With 4 bases removed from V and 4 bases from J, the gap between germline ends came to 18 bases. Germline V gene lookup returns CDR1 SQVTM and CDR2 ANQGSEA. The CDR3 DNA follows: TGCAGCGTTGGCGGGGTCGGCGGCGGCTCAGATACGCAGTATTTT. Its protein is CSVGGVGGGSDTQYF.

The chain links TRBV12-5 to TRBJ2-3; TRBD2 agrees at 13 bases. With 4 bases clipped from V and 7 bases from J, the junction kept 5 bases outside the gene matches. The V gene's germline CDR1 is LGHNT and CDR2 FRNRAP. The CDR3 is 15 residues long. Here the CDR3 reads CASGSGLAGTNTQYF. CDR3 nucleotide sequence: TGTGCTAGTGGTTCGGGACTAGCGGGGACCAATACGCAGTATTTT.

This rearrangement joins TRBV4-3 to TRBJ1-1; 7 nucleotides align to TRBD1. CDR1 and CDR2 (germline): LGHNA, YSLEER. There are 16 residues in the CDR3. The V gene end was trimmed by 7 bases and the J gene end by 3 bases; junction bases not matched to a gene: 14. CDR3 residues: CASTRFRGYLDTEAFF. For the CDR3, the DNA is TGCGCCAGCACCCGGTTCAGGGGGTATCTAGACACTGAAGCTTTCTTT.

The chain links TRBV18 to TRBJ2-1; perhaps TRBD1 as D (6 bases). Trimming shortened V by 0 bases and J by 7 bases, and 16 bases separated the two germline ends. CDR1 and CDR2 (germline): KGHSH, LQKENI. The CDR3 extends over 16 amino acids. CDR3 DNA: TGTGCCAGCTCACCACCTGGGGGCATTAGTGAGAATGAGCAGTTCTTC. Encoded protein: CASSPPGGISENEQFF.